The 23 T cell receptor beta chains below all came from one sample that was sequenced in a study of blood T cells in healthy people across ages. Then a second PCR, running roughly 7 to 11 cycles, was carried out with a sample-barcoded 5' primer and a J-beta primer mix. TCRdb reprocessed the 5' RACE reads with MiXCR, giving one entry per CDR3 protein. The sample holds 1.5 million to 2 million distinct CDR3 sequences, around 36% seen once. The sequencing input was blood. The receptors originated from a woman in her 30s in good health.

This clonotype was seen only a few times. V and J are TRBV6-2 or TRBV6-3 and TRBJ1-1; possible D gene TRBD1, 6 bases. The germline V gene has CDR1 MNHEY and CDR2 SVGEGT. This CDR3 has 11 residues. Between the trimmed V and J ends, which lost 6 bases and 11 bases, there was a span of 13 bases. CDR3 sequence reads: CASSSGVRAFF. DNA of the CDR3: TGTGCCAGCAGCTCAGGGGTTCGCGCTTTCTTT.

The V call is TRBV11-1, the J call TRBJ1-2; weak D call: TRBD1 (5 bases). The CDR3 is 13 amino acids. The V gene lost 5 bases and the J gene lost 13 bases, with 20 bases spanning the gap. Germline CDR1 SGHAT, CDR2 FQDESV (reference sequence). CDR3 bases: TGTGCCAGCAGCCCCGGGACGGGAGATGTCTGCACCTTC. The encoded protein is CASSPGTGDVCTF. Combining the CDR3 with reference TRBV11-1 and TRBJ1-2 gives the whole variable domain EAEVAQSPRYKITEKSQAVAFWCDPISGHATLYWYRQILGQGPELLVQFQDESVVDDSQLPKDRFSAERLKGVDSTLKIQPAELGDSAMYLCASSPGTGDVCTFGSGTRLTVV.

The chain carries TRBV9 and TRBJ2-7, with 10 bases fitting TRBD2. CDR3 length equals 18 residues. The junction had 17 bases not matched to a gene; V was cut back by 4 bases and J by 4 bases. CDR1 and CDR2 from the germline V gene are SGDLS and YYNGEE. CDR3 loop: CASSPSSGSKSRRYEQYF. The CDR3, as DNA: TGTGCCAGCAGCCCTTCTAGCGGGAGTAAGTCAAGACGTTACGAGCAGTACTTC.

The chain carries TRBV20-1 and TRBJ2-1, with D perhaps matching TRBD1 or TRBD2 (6 bases each). The CDR3 runs to 16 residues. Germline lookup yields CDR1 DFQATT and CDR2 SNEGSKA (reference sequence). Trimming took off 0 bases at V and 9 bases at J, with 21 bases between the two ends. The CDR3 region is CSAREPRATGGGEQFF. The CDR3 coding sequence is TGCAGTGCTAGAGAACCCCGGGCCACCGGGGGCGGTGAGCAGTTCTTC.

The J gene is TRBJ2-7, the V gene TRBV7-9; D call uncertain. CDR1 and CDR2 from the germline V gene are SEHNR and FQNEAQ (reference sequence). This CDR3 has 12 amino acids. V lost 4 bases and J 3 bases, leaving 7 bases between the germline ends. The CDR3 bases are TGTGCCAGCAGCTCCGGTTACTACGAGCAGTACTTC. The encoded protein is CASSSGYYEQYF.

V and J are TRBV4-1 and TRBJ2-5; weak D call: TRBD2 (6 bases). Germline values: CDR1 MGHRA, CDR2 YSYEKL. The CDR3 runs to 16 residues. The V and J ends lost 1 base and 1 base respectively, with 13 bases between them. CDR3: CASSQAAGGTQETQYF. The CDR3 DNA is TGCGCCAGCAGCCAAGCGGCCGGGGGAACCCAAGAGACCCAGTACTTC.

This chain joins TRBV5-1 and TRBJ2-3, with 9 positions matching TRBD2. This CDR3 contains 17 residues. V lost 3 bases to trimming and J lost 4 bases; unmatched junction nucleotides: 12. Per the germline V gene, CDR1 is SGHRS and CDR2 is YFSETQ. The CDR3 sequence: CASSSSFSGSLADTQYF. As DNA, the CDR3 is TGCGCCAGCAGCTCCTCCTTTAGCGGGAGTTTGGCAGATACGCAGTATTTT.

The J gene is TRBJ2-1, the V gene TRBV6-5; D is perhaps TRBD1 or TRBD2 (5 bases each). The germline CDR1 and CDR2 sequences are MNHEY and SVGAGI. V lost 8 bases to trimming and J lost 0 bases, with 8 bases between them. The length of the CDR3 is 13 residues. The DNA for the CDR3 is TGTGCCAGCCATGGGGGCTCCTACAATGAGCAGTTCTTC. It encodes CASHGGSYNEQFF.

Concerning this clonotype: A much larger clone sits a single nucleotide away, making a read error possible. The rearrangement uses TRBV20-1 and TRBJ1-2; D might be TRBD1 (5 bases). CDR1 is DFQATT and CDR2 is SNEGSKA in the germline V gene (reference sequence). The CDR3 runs to 15 residues. The CDR3: CSAGDAGPAPSGYTF. The CDR3 DNA follows: TGCAGTGCTGGAGATGCGGGACCGGCGCCTAGCGGCTACACCTTC.

V and J are TRBV5-1 and TRBJ1-1, with 9 positions matching TRBD1. The CDR3 is 16 residues long. V shed 1 base and J 1 base; nucleotides not matched to a gene: 5. From germline, CDR1 is SGHRS and CDR2 YFSETQ. CDR3 sequence reads: CASSLRAGQGNTEAFF. The CDR3 region has the DNA TGCGCCAGCAGCTTGAGAGCGGGACAGGGGAACACTGAAGCTTTCTTT.

In its sample, this clonotype was seen a few times. This rearrangement joins TRBV20-1 to TRBJ2-6, with D perhaps matching TRBD2 (5 bases). Germline lookup yields CDR1 DFQATT and CDR2 SNEGSKA (reference sequence). This CDR3 spans 18 amino acids. V lost 3 bases and J lost 0, with 18 bases in between. In DNA form, the CDR3 reads TGCAGTGCTAGGTCAAGGGAGTCGCATTACTCTGGGGCCAACGTCCTGACTTTC. It specifies CSARSRESHYSGANVLTF.

This clonotype occurred once. The gene calls are TRBV9 and TRBJ2-5, with 10 bases aligning to TRBD1. CDR3 length equals 16 residues. CDR1 is SGDLS, CDR2 YYNGEE, per germline. V lost 0 bases, J lost 7 bases, and 9 bases stayed unmatched. The CDR3 DNA sequence: TGTGCCAGCAGCGTAGAGGTTGGACAGGGGGGGGGGACCCAGTACTTC. Its translation: CASSVEVGQGGGTQYF. Using reference TRBV9 and TRBJ2-5 for the parts outside the CDR3, the full variable domain is DSGVTQTPKHLITATGQRVTLRCSPRSGDLSVYWYQQSLDQGLQFLIQYYNGEERAKGNILERFSAQQFPDLHSELNLSSLELGDSALYFCASSVEVGQGGGTQYFGPGTRLLVL.

This CDR3 is CASSFSGGAKTDTQYF. In nucleotides, the CDR3 is TGTGCCAGCAGCTTTAGCGGGGGGGCCAAAACAGATACGCAGTATTTT. The chain recombines TRBV9 with TRBJ2-3, with 11 bases that match TRBD2. This CDR3 contains 16 residues. Germline V gene sequence: CDR1 SGDLS, CDR2 YYNGEE. The V segment lost 4 bases and the J segment 3 bases; nucleotides outside the gene matches: 7.

This clonotype was seen a single time. The gene calls are TRBV20-1 and TRBJ2-2; D is uncertain. From germline, CDR1 is DFQATT and CDR2 SNEGSKA (reference sequence). The CDR3 spans 11 residues. Between the trimmed V and J ends, which lost 3 bases and 6 bases, there was a span of 5 bases. CDR3 DNA sequence: TGCAGTGCTAGCCGTCCCGGGGAGCTGTTTTTT. It encodes CSASRPGELFF.

This clonotype was counted many times. J is TRBJ2-7 and V is TRBV6-2 or TRBV6-3; the D is unclear. CDR3 length equals 11 residues. The ends were cut back, 5 bases at V and 6 bases at J, with 8 bases in the middle. Germline values: CDR1 MNHEY, CDR2 SVGEGT. CDR3 coding DNA: TGTGCCAGCAGTAGACGACTCGAGCAGTACTTC. It codes for CASSRRLEQYF.

The chain links TRBV6-2 or TRBV6-3 to TRBJ2-7, with 15 positions matching TRBD2. The CDR3 loop spans 15 amino acids. The ends lost 7 bases at V and 4 bases at J; junction bases unmatched: 5. CDR1 and CDR2 (germline): MNHEY, SVGEGT. Here the CDR3 DNA reads TGTGCCAGCAATGGACTAGCGGGAGGGCCGTACGAGCAGTACTTC. This translates into CASNGLAGGPYEQYF.

The chain combines TRBV7-2 with TRBJ1-5, with 9 bases lining up with TRBD1. The CDR3 covers 16 residues. V shed 5 bases, J shed 0 bases, and the junction held 5 bases outside the gene matches. Germline assignment: CDR1 SGHTA and CDR2 FQGNSA. This chain's CDR3 is CASSRRTGDSNQPQHF. CDR3 bases: TGTGCCAGCAGCCGACGGACAGGGGATAGCAATCAGCCCCAGCATTTT.

V usage is TRBV18 and J usage is TRBJ2-4; D unclear. The J call may be faulty, since TRBJ2-7 better matches the DNA end. The germline V gene encodes CDR1 KGHSH and CDR2 LQKENI. The CDR3 runs 13 residues. The CDR3 bases are TGTGCCAGCTCACCTAGACCGGGTGCCGAGCAGTACTTC. This encodes CASSPRPGAEQYF.

The rearrangement links TRBV29-1 to TRBJ1-2, with TRBD1 matching over 9 bases. The ends lost 3 bases at V and 4 bases at J; junction bases unmatched: 3. The CDR3 loop spans 13 amino acids. Germline CDR1 and CDR2: SQVTM and ANQGSEA. The CDR3 region has the DNA TGCAGCGTTGAGAGGGGACAGGGCTATGGCTACACCTTC. It encodes CSVERGQGYGYTF.

V and J are TRBV6-4 and TRBJ1-6; D remains ambiguous. Between the trimmed V and J ends, which lost 5 bases and 5 bases, there was a span of 10 bases. Germline CDR1 MRHNA, CDR2 SNTAGT. The CDR3 sequence is 14 residues long. CDR3 DNA: TGTGCCAGCAGTTCGGACGGCCATAATTCACCCCTCCACTTT. It specifies CASSSDGHNSPLHF.

The V gene is TRBV7-2, the J gene TRBJ1-2; possible D gene TRBD1, 5 bases. This CDR3 has 16 residues. Germline CDR1 SGHTA, CDR2 FQGNSA. V was clipped by 3 bases and J by 3 bases, with 17 bases between them. CDR3 sequence (DNA): TGTGCCAGCAGCTTTCGGGGGTCCGGGGTCTACTATGGCTACACCTTC. Amino acids: CASSFRGSGVYYGYTF.

A few counts support this clonotype. This chain links TRBV20-1 with TRBJ2-3; 7 positions agree with TRBD1. CDR3 length equals 15 residues. Germline CDR1 is DFQATT and CDR2 is SNEGSKA (reference sequence). J was trimmed by 1 base and V by 5 bases; bases with no gene match: 9. The CDR3 DNA reads TGCAGTGCTGCCCGCGCCGGGACAGGCACAGATACGCAGTATTTT. Its protein product is CSAARAGTGTDTQYF.

The rearrangement uses TRBV12-3 or TRBV12-4 and TRBJ2-2; D perhaps matches TRBD1 (6 bases). V lost 7 bases to trimming and J lost 5 bases, with 14 bases between them. The CDR3 totals 14 residues. The CDR3 protein is CASMTGLLTGELFF. The CDR3 coding sequence is TGTGCCAGCATGACAGGTCTTTTGACCGGGGAGCTGTTTTTT.